Detailed here is one TCR beta chain. Its antigen is as yet unknown. This sample was taken from a study of T cell responses to AZD1222 COVID-19 vaccine. Regarding the study as a whole: Repertoire sampling was restricted to post-peak T cell response timepoints. Clonal diversity may have been underestimated, and the donors were mostly white British, with more females than males.

The protocol was immunoSEQ multiplex PCR, while the TCRdb copy is restricted to in-frame clones and leaves out a portion. The table shows 100,000 to 150,000 clones, with approximately 85% occurring only once. V was pared by 0 bases and J by 1 base, with 7 bases between. The CDR3 has 14 residues. CDR1 is SGDLS and CDR2 is YYNGEE in the germline V gene. The chain employs TRBV9 and TRBJ2-5; D not resolved. The material was peripheral blood, obtained on day 0 of AZD1222 vaccination. This receptor was obtained from an adult in good health. CDR3: CASSVVDPQETQYF. DNA of the CDR3: TGTGCCAGCAGCGTAGTGGATCCCCAAGAGACCCAGTACTTC.